A single sample is the source of the 10 T cell receptor beta chains below, sequenced in a study of cytomegalovirus exposure and HLA in healthy donors. This PCR relied on a set of 60 Vbeta primers and 13 Jbeta primers. TCRdb keeps only in-frame clones here, not all; method: immunoSEQ multiplex PCR. The sample holds fewer than 150,000 clones, around 75% seen once. Input material: PBMCs. These receptors originate from a female donor in good health and CMV-seronegative.

This sequence joins TRBV5-1 and TRBJ2-5, with 7 bases fitting TRBD2. Trimming removed 0 bases from V and 7 bases from J; junction bases left unmatched: 12. The V gene's germline CDR1 is SGHRS and CDR2 YFSETQ. The CDR3 is made up of 16 amino acids. CDR3 protein: CASSLGVGRPGGTQYF. The CDR3 coding sequence is TGCGCCAGCAGCTTGGGGGTCGGGAGGCCTGGAGGGACCCAGTACTTC.

The genes are TRBV6-1 and TRBJ2-2; a weak D match, TRBD1 (5 bases). Germline CDR1 reads MNHNS; CDR2 reads SASEGT. This CDR3 is 14 amino acids long. The V and J ends lost 7 bases and 0 bases respectively, with 9 bases between them. CDR3 DNA sequence: TGTGCCAGCATCGCAGGGACGAACACCGGGGAGCTGTTTTTT. Translation: CASIAGTNTGELFF.

V is TRBV5-1 and J is TRBJ2-7; 9 bases align to TRBD1. The V segment lost 4 bases and the J segment 3 bases; nucleotides outside the gene matches: 2. This CDR3 has 13 residues. The V gene's germline CDR1 is SGHRS and CDR2 YFSETQ. CDR3 nucleotides: TGCGCCAGCAGCACGGGACAGGGCTACGAGCAGTACTTC. It translates to CASSTGQGYEQYF.

V and J are TRBV6-1 and TRBJ2-7; TRBD1 matches 8 bases. The CDR3 is 12 residues long. The germline V gene encodes CDR1 MNHNS and CDR2 SASEGT. The V gene end was trimmed by 6 bases and the J gene end by 4 bases; junction bases not matched to a gene: 2. In DNA, the CDR3 is TGTGCCAGCAGGGACAGGGAGTACGAGCAGTACTTC. Amino acid sequence: CASRDREYEQYF.

The chain links TRBV28 to TRBJ2-2; TRBD2 matches 7 bases. The V and J ends lost 5 bases and 4 bases, in that order; junction bases with no gene match: 4. Germline CDR1 is MDHEN and CDR2 is SYDVKM. The CDR3 loop spans 14 amino acids. The CDR3 loop reads CASSAGEGTGELFF. The CDR3, as DNA: TGTGCCAGCAGTGCGGGGGAGGGCACCGGGGAGCTGTTTTTT.

The chain has TRBV14 and TRBJ2-7; 12 bases map to TRBD2. Germline CDR1 SGHDN, CDR2 FVKESK. The CDR3 consists of 15 residues. J gave up 5 bases and V 3 bases, and 5 bases lay outside the gene matches. CDR3 protein: CASSHPTSGSHEQYF. The CDR3 nucleotides read TGTGCCAGCAGCCACCCGACTAGCGGGAGCCACGAGCAGTACTTC. The variable domain in full, with the rest retrieved from reference TRBV14 and TRBJ2-7, is EAGVTQFPSHSVIEKGQTVTLRCDPISGHDNLYWYRRVMGKEIKFLLHFVKESKQDESGMPNNRFLAERTGGTYSTLKVQPAELEDSGVYFCASSHPTSGSHEQYFGPGTRLTVT.

The V call is TRBV18, the J call TRBJ1-5; D might be TRBD1 (6 bases). The CDR3 sequence is 15 residues long. Looked up from germline, CDR1 is KGHSH and CDR2 is LQKENI. The V and J ends lost 8 bases and 7 bases respectively, with 21 bases between them. The CDR3 DNA is TGTGCCAGCACATATAAACAGGGCCGAGAGCAGCCCCAGCATTTT. Residues: CASTYKQGREQPQHF.

V and J are TRBV4-1 and TRBJ1-1, with D possibly matching TRBD1 (5 bases). Trimming removed 8 bases at V and 6 bases at J, with 16 bases between. This CDR3 spans 13 amino acids. CDR1 and CDR2 from the germline V gene are MGHRA and YSYEKL. For the CDR3, the DNA is TGCGCCAGCGGACGGGAGGGGATCGCTGAAGCTTTCTTT. It encodes CASGREGIAEAFF.

This chain joins TRBV13 and TRBJ2-2; D unresolved. Deletions cut 1 base from V and 4 bases from J, with 7 bases between. The CDR3 runs to 14 residues. Germline CDR1 reads PRHDT; CDR2 reads FYEKMQ (reference sequence). CDR3 loop: CASSLAQSTGELFF. CDR3 sequence (DNA): TGTGCCAGCAGCTTAGCTCAGTCCACCGGGGAGCTGTTTTTT. Combining the CDR3 with reference TRBV13 and TRBJ2-2 gives the whole variable domain AAGVIQSPRHLIKEKRETATLKCYPIPRHDTVYWYQQGPGQDPQFLISFYEKMQSDKGSIPDRFSAQQFSDYHSELNMSSLELGDSALYFCASSLAQSTGELFFGEGSRLTVL.

In this sample, this clone turned up a few times. The V call is TRBV14, the J call TRBJ1-1, with no clear D. V dropped 0 bases and J dropped 3 bases, with 5 bases sitting between them. From germline, CDR1 is SGHDN and CDR2 FVKESK. The CDR3 length is 13 residues. The CDR3 coding sequence is TGTGCCAGCAGCCAAGATGCGTACACTGAAGCTTTCTTT. It specifies CASSQDAYTEAFF.